This T cell receptor (beta chain) was captured by sequencing in a study of T-cell memory formation after mild COVID-19. Study findings and constraints: Cross-reactive memory apparently joined, as some responding clones appeared in pre-infection memory. CD4+ contracting clones lay mainly in CM and EM, CD8+ ones in EMRA.

TCR alpha and TCR beta cDNA libraries carrying sample barcodes and UMIs were produced by 5'RACE using constant-segment primers. From the 5' RACE reads, TCRdb called clonotypes with MiXCR, one entry per CDR3 protein. The repertoire holds around 150,000 distinct CDR3 sequences, with roughly 28% as singletons. A note on this clonotype: The antigen is undetermined.

Germline-derived CDR1 and CDR2 are SGDLS and YYNGEE. Unmatched junction bases numbered 5, after V lost 3 bases and J lost 5 bases. This CDR3 contains 14 residues. The V gene is TRBV9, the J gene TRBJ2-5; 9 bases fit TRBD2. The source material was PBMCs or a T cell subset sorted from them (not recorded which). The sequence derives from an adult woman who had mild COVID-19 (a few samples of this study predate the infection). Cell type and time point are not known. The CDR3 coding sequence is TGTGCCAGCAGCGCCGGGACTAGCCGTGAGACCCAGTACTTC. It translates to CASSAGTSRETQYF.